A selection of T cell receptor beta chains follows, all from one sample in a study of T cell responses to AZD1222 COVID-19 vaccine. The method was immunoSEQ multiplex PCR; TCRdb's version includes in-frame clones alone and lacks a portion of them. The sample contains over 100,000 clones, approximately 90% of which appear only once. The sample here was peripheral blood, taken on day 0 of AZD1222 vaccination. These receptors were collected from an adult in good health. The CDR3 runs from the conserved cysteine through the conserved F or W. The order of the fields is CDR3 protein, CDR3 DNA, V gene, J gene, clone size, D gene. A D gene is named only where the DNA matches it firmly. Size is stated for part of the rows, as once, few or many counts, or as a class when the clone is expanded.

CASSPLASGPFDQPQHF	TGTGCCAGCTCACCACTGGCCAGCGGGCCCTTCGATCAGCCCCAGCATTTT	TRBV18	TRBJ1-5	.	.
CASSLINPYSNQPQHF	TGCGCCAGCAGCTTGATCAACCCTTATAGCAATCAGCCCCAGCATTTT	TRBV5-1	TRBJ1-5	.	.
CASSLAGTRGETQYF	TGCGCCAGCAGCTTGGCCGGGACTAGGGGAGAGACCCAGTACTTC	TRBV5-1	TRBJ2-5	.	TRBD2
CASSAGGPDTF	TGTGCCAGCAGCGCTGGGGGCCCGGACACCTTC	TRBV11-1	TRBJ1-2	.	.
CSVLLLSSSYEQYF	TGCAGCGTGCTACTCTTGTCCAGCTCCTACGAGCAGTACTTC	TRBV29-1	TRBJ2-7	.	.
CASGGAAGQNSPLHF	TGTGCCAGCGGGGGAGCGGCGGGCCAAAATTCACCCCTCCACTTT	TRBV28	TRBJ1-6	.	.
CASSRSGQGSPLHF	TGTGCCAGCAGCCGTTCGGGACAGGGTTCACCCCTCCACTTT	TRBV7-9	TRBJ1-6	.	TRBD1
CATSDNRGLNTGELFF	TGTGCCACCAGTGATAACCGGGGATTGAACACCGGGGAGCTGTTTTTT	TRBV24-1	TRBJ2-2	once	.
CASSQDSTGGTDTQYF	TGCGCCAGCAGCCAAGATTCCACAGGGGGCACAGATACGCAGTATTTT	TRBV4-1	TRBJ2-3	.	TRBD1
CASSPEDTRYGYTF	TGCGCCAGCAGCCCAGAGGACACACGCTATGGCTACACCTTC	TRBV5-1	TRBJ1-2	.	.
CAAGAGDSNQPQHF	TGTGCCGCGGGGGCAGGGGATAGCAATCAGCCCCAGCATTTT	TRBV15	TRBJ1-5	.	.
CAWSGGDNQPQHF	TGTGCCTGGAGTGGCGGCGACAATCAGCCCCAGCATTTT	TRBV30	TRBJ1-5	.	.
CASSLPPTDTQYF	TGTGCCAGCAGCTTGCCGCCCACAGATACGCAGTATTTT	TRBV5-4	TRBJ2-3	.	.
CATAGQNSNQPQHF	TGTGCCACGGCGGGACAGAATAGCAATCAGCCCCAGCATTTT	TRBV6-5	TRBJ1-5	.	TRBD1
CASSLYRVTNEKLFF	TGTGCCAGCAGTCTCTACAGGGTTACTAATGAAAAACTGTTTTTT	TRBV28	TRBJ1-4	.	.
CASSLGLSYEQYF	TGTGCCAGCAGCTTGGGACTTTCCTACGAGCAGTACTTC	TRBV7-3	TRBJ2-7	.	.
CASSPHGEGAGTEAFF	TGCGCCAGCAGCCCCCACGGGGAAGGGGCGGGCACTGAAGCTTTCTTT	TRBV4-1	TRBJ1-1	.	.
CASSLSGTGGTEAFF	TGTGCCAGCAGCTTATCGGGGACAGGGGGCACTGAAGCTTTCTTT	TRBV11-2	TRBJ1-1	.	TRBD1
CASSVGLAGGPSYEQYF	TGTGCCAGCAGCGTAGGACTAGCGGGGGGGCCATCCTACGAGCAGTACTTC	TRBV14	TRBJ2-7	.	TRBD2
CATLSDRVGVF	TGTGCCACCTTGTCGGACAGGGTTGGCGTCTTC	TRBV6-6	TRBJ2-7	.	TRBD1
CASSPHSGQGASNYGYTF	TGTGCCAGCAGCCCCCACTCGGGACAGGGGGCCTCTAACTATGGCTACACCTTC	TRBV14	TRBJ1-2	.	TRBD1
CASTPGAPYEQYF	TGTGCCAGCACACCAGGGGCCCCCTACGAGCAGTACTTC	TRBV6-5	TRBJ2-7	.	.
CASSLYTGSAFF	TGTGCCAGCAGCTTGTACACCGGTTCGGCTTTCTTT	TRBV5-6	TRBJ1-1	.	.
CASSSRGAWAQHF	TGTGCCAGCAGCAGCCGGGGGGCATGGGCCCAGCATTTT	TRBV12-3/TRBV12-4	TRBJ1-5	.	.